This T cell receptor beta chain was captured by sequencing in a study of tumor-infiltrating lymphocytes in localized non-small cell lung cancer. Background on the study: Several tumor histologies, both smoking statuses, and some post-neoadjuvant chemotherapy samples were included. Study-wide results and caveats: Immunotypes IM1 and IM2 had similar TCR-derived T-cell fractions. Tumors had more T cell infiltration than uninvolved lung, per TCRbeta sequencing and CD3 counts. Each assay used a separate piece of the same tissue.

This CDR3 spans 17 amino acids. Per the germline V gene, CDR1 is SQVTM and CDR2 is ANQGSEA. V lost 3 bases and J lost 1; bases outside the gene matches: 6. This clone was recorded once. Its antigen is currently unknown. Clones were read by immunoSEQ multiplex PCR, and TCRdb kept only the in-frame ones, dropping some. The table lists a few thousand clones, 70% to 80% of them singletons, with around 9.1% in the top ten. Sequenced: uninvolved lung tissue not adjacent to the tumor. The V gene is TRBV29-1, the J gene TRBJ2-7; 16 nucleotides agree with TRBD2. The receptor's source is a human donor with non-small cell lung cancer. DNA for the CDR3: TGCAGCGTTGAGGCCGGGACTAGCGGGGGGGAATCCTACGAGCAGTACTTC. The encoded protein is CSVEAGTSGGESYEQYF.